The entry that follows covers one T cell receptor (beta chain) sequence. In the original analysis: Amplification from reference gene primers served as the basis for estimated nucleated cell counts. Profiling relied on immunoSEQ multiplex PCR, and the TCRdb table lists in-frame clones only, not all of them. From that table come the V and J calls and clone size; the DNA was used to work out D and trimming. This sample has roughly 80,000 clones; approximately 89% occur once, and the top ten carry 5% to 6.5%. This specimen comes from a study of blood T cell repertoires in COVID-19. Study-level information: Material from acute and convalescent COVID-19 was sourced from the United States, Italy and Spain. T cells, B-cell-depleted T cells, or PBMCs supplied cDNA or gDNA.

The CDR3 has 14 amino acids. V lost 2 bases and J 8 bases, leaving 10 bases between the germline ends. Germline CDR1 and CDR2: SGHTA and FQGNSA. Source material: peripheral blood. The chain employs TRBV7-2 and TRBJ1-6; possible D gene TRBD1, 5 bases. The TCR comes from a man aged 45-65 years with active COVID-19. The CDR3, as DNA: TGTGCCAGCAGCTTATTAGGGGCGTATTCACCCCTCCACTTT. Protein sequence: CASSLLGAYSPLHF. Together with reference TRBV7-2 and TRBJ1-6, the CDR3 gives the full variable domain: GAGVSQSPSNKVTEKGKDVELRCDPISGHTALYWYRQSLGQGLEFLIYFQGNSAPDKSGLPSDRFSAERTGGSVSTLTIQRTQQEDSAVYLCASSLLGAYSPLHFGNGTRLTVT.